This T cell receptor (beta chain) was recovered during a study of cytomegalovirus exposure and HLA in healthy donors. 13 Jbeta primers and 60 Vbeta primers were used for the PCR. Using immunoSEQ multiplex PCR, the repertoire was profiled, and TCRdb retains in-frame clones only, with some absent. The data contain 150,000 to 200,000 clones, about 62% of them singletons. Study results and caveats: As immune exposure information, only CMV serostatus was available. Highest at DRB1 and lowest at HLA-C, TCR association rates differed among HLA loci in a later analysis. Analysis was carried out at a later point, and it linked a missense DCLRE1C variant to TCR beta V- and J-gene trimming.

Note on this clone: Its antigen remains unidentified.

The CDR3 totals 13 residues. Trimming cost V 0 bases and J 6 bases, with 9 bases left between them. Germline V CDR1 and CDR2: MNHEY, SVGAGI. The TCR originated in a man aged 35 to 55 in good health and CMV-seronegative. The sample was PBMCs. The gene calls are TRBV6-5 and TRBJ2-7; D possibly corresponds to TRBD2 (6 bases). The CDR3 nucleotides read TGTGCCAGCAGTTACTCCGGCGGGGCCGAGCAGTACTTC. Translated, it gives CASSYSGGAEQYF.